The T cell receptor (beta chain) under discussion was sequenced for a study of blood T cell repertoires in COVID-19. From germline, CDR1 is SNHLY and CDR2 FYNNEI. V gave up 8 bases and J gave up 3 bases, with 13 bases separating them. The CDR3 length is 13 residues. Assay: immunoSEQ multiplex PCR; the TCRdb copy retains only in-frame clones and omits some. The table shows fewer than 70,000 clones, with approximately 85% occurring only once. The TCR was taken from a man between 45 and 60 years old with acute or convalescent COVID-19. This chain joins TRBV2 and TRBJ1-2; D not resolved. The sequenced material came from peripheral blood. CDR3 DNA: TGTGCCAGCGAGAGAGGGAGACACTATGGCTACACCTTC. Amino acids: CASERGRHYGYTF.